Listed below are T cell receptor beta chains from one sample, sequenced in a study of beta chain features in type 1 diabetes. Using immunoSEQ multiplex PCR, the repertoire was profiled, and TCRdb retains in-frame clones only, with some absent. The repertoire includes roughly 370,000 clones, roughly 14% of them detected once, and approximately 0.038% sits in the top ten. The sequencing sample was made of naive CD4+ T cells from blood. Receptor source: a man aged 25 to 45 in good health. CDR3s include the opening cysteine and the closing phenylalanine or tryptophan. D genes are given only for firm matches. Clone size is given for some rows only: seen once, a few or many times, or a class if the clone is expanded.

D gene,V gene,clone size,J gene,CDR3 protein,CDR3 DNA
-,TRBV14,-,TRBJ1-2,CASSQGGFYGYTF,TGTGCCAGCAGCCAAGGGGGATTCTATGGCTACACCTTC
-,TRBV5-4,few,TRBJ2-1,CASSLGGSVNEQFF,TGTGCCAGCAGCTTGGGTGGTAGTGTAAATGAGCAGTTCTTC
-,TRBV29-1,-,TRBJ2-7,CSVGEGGYEQYF,TGCAGCGTTGGCGAGGGAGGCTACGAGCAGTACTTC
-,TRBV7-2,-,TRBJ2-5,CASSLTVQETQYF,TGTGCCAGCAGCTTAACCGTGCAAGAGACCCAGTACTTC
-,TRBV29-1,-,TRBJ2-5,CSVEELETQYF,TGCAGCGTTGAGGAGTTAGAGACCCAGTACTTC
-,TRBV19,few,TRBJ1-5,CASSIMRVDQPQHF,TGTGCCAGTAGTATAATGCGGGTGGATCAGCCCCAGCATTTT
TRBD2,TRBV10-3,few,TRBJ2-5,CAIKRGEYQETQYF,TGTGCCATCAAACGGGGGGAGTACCAAGAGACCCAGTACTTC
-,TRBV5-1,few,TRBJ1-2,CASSMDNYGYTF,TGCGCCAGCAGTATGGACAACTATGGCTACACCTTC
-,TRBV18,-,TRBJ1-4,CASSPPGGVREKLFF,TGTGCCAGCTCACCACCTGGCGGGGTCCGTGAAAAACTGTTTTTT
TRBD2,TRBV10-3,-,TRBJ2-4,CAISEGLAGGKNIQYF,TGTGCCATCAGTGAGGGGCTAGCGGGAGGCAAAAACATTCAGTACTTC
-,TRBV4-3,-,TRBJ2-3,CASSQEGLPADTQYF,TGCGCCAGCAGCCAAGAGGGACTTCCAGCAGATACGCAGTATTTT
-,TRBV9,-,TRBJ1-2,CASSVLDSANYGYTF,TGTGCCAGCAGCGTATTGGATTCCGCTAACTATGGCTACACCTTC
-,TRBV15,-,TRBJ2-2,CATRVRYTGELFF,TGTGCCACCAGAGTCAGGTACACCGGGGAGCTGTTTTTT
-,TRBV4-3,-,TRBJ1-2,CASSQDLGIGNGYTF,TGCGCCAGCAGCCAAGATCTCGGTATTGGAAATGGCTACACCTTC
-,TRBV25-1,-,TRBJ1-3,CASSPASGNTIYF,TGTGCCAGCAGTCCTGCCTCTGGAAACACCATATATTTT
TRBD2,TRBV14,-,TRBJ2-1,CASSQLAGVKGSAYNEQFF,TGTGCCAGCAGCCAACTAGCGGGAGTTAAGGGGAGCGCCTACAATGAGCAGTTCTTC
TRBD2,TRBV15,-,TRBJ2-5,CATSRTYSGGLTETQYF,TGTGCCACCAGCAGAACTTATAGCGGGGGGCTTACGGAGACCCAGTACTTC
-,TRBV7-9,many,TRBJ2-3,CASSSRFEADTQYF,TGTGCCAGCAGCTCCCGGTTTGAGGCAGATACGCAGTATTTT
-,TRBV6-1,-,TRBJ2-4,CASSLLDGNIQYF,TGTGCCAGCAGCCTGTTAGATGGAAACATTCAGTACTTC
TRBD2,TRBV15,few,TRBJ2-5,CATSRDLKLASGETQYF,TGTGCCACCAGCAGAGATCTCAAATTGGCTAGCGGAGAGACCCAGTACTTC
-,TRBV25-1,few,TRBJ2-7,CASTVPTGHEQYF,TGTGCCAGCACCGTACCAACAGGTCACGAGCAGTACTTC
-,TRBV7-2,-,TRBJ1-2,CASSLGSSLSNGYTF,TGTGCCAGCAGCTTAGGCTCCAGTCTCTCCAATGGCTACACCTTC
TRBD2,TRBV18,-,TRBJ2-5,CASSPTRGLAGTVETQYF,TGTGCCAGCTCACCAACGCGAGGACTAGCGGGAACGGTTGAGACCCAGTACTTC
-,TRBV4-3,-,TRBJ2-7,CASSQDSTGGYYEQYF,TGCGCCAGCAGCCAAGACAGTACGGGGGGCTACTACGAGCAGTACTTC
TRBD2,TRBV6-5,few,TRBJ2-5,CASRSGTTQETQYF,TGTGCCAGCAGATCCGGGACTACCCAAGAGACCCAGTACTTC